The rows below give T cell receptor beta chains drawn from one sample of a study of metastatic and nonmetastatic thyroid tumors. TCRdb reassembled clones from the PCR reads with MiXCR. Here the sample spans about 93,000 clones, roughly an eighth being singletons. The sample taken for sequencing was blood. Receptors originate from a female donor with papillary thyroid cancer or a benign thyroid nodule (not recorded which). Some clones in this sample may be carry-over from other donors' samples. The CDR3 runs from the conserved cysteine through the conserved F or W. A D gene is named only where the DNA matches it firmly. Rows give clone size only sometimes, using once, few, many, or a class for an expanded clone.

CDR3: CASSYSGTSGRAENEQFF
DNA: TGTGCCAGCAGTTACTCAGGGACTAGCGGGAGGGCCGAGAATGAGCAGTTCTTC
J: TRBJ2-1
D: TRBD2
V: TRBV6-2/TRBV6-3
size: few

CDR3: CSANSGTISTDTQYF
DNA: TGCAGTGCAAATAGCGGGACGATCAGCACAGATACGCAGTATTTT
J: TRBJ2-3
D: TRBD2
V: TRBV20-1
size: many

CDR3: CASSLGGRGSPLHF
DNA: TGTGCCAGCAGTTTGGGAGGTAGAGGGTCACCCCTCCACTTT
J: TRBJ1-6
D: .
V: TRBV12-3/TRBV12-4
size: many

CDR3: CASSFSSTGELFF
DNA: TGTGCCAGCAGTTTCTCGAGCACCGGGGAGCTGTTTTTT
J: TRBJ2-2
D: .
V: TRBV12-3/TRBV12-4
size: many

CDR3: CASSGGHFNYGYTF
DNA: TGTGCCAGCAGTGGCGGACACTTTAACTATGGCTACACCTTC
J: TRBJ1-2
D: .
V: TRBV12-3/TRBV12-4
size: many

CDR3: CASSLTAGLAVLYEQYF
DNA: TGTGCCAGCAGCTTAACGGCGGGACTAGCGGTACTCTACGAGCAGTACTTC
J: TRBJ2-7
D: TRBD2
V: TRBV7-3
size: .

CDR3: CASSSTTDPPGGYTF
DNA: TGTGCCAGCAGTTCGACGACGGACCCTCCTGGGGGCTACACCTTC
J: TRBJ1-2
D: .
V: TRBV6-2/TRBV6-3
size: few

CDR3: CASSLVVSGVETQYF
DNA: TGTGCCAGCAGCTTAGTGGTGTCGGGGGTAGAGACCCAGTACTTC
J: TRBJ2-5
D: .
V: TRBV7-9
size: few

CDR3: CASSPEGGLAGRSYNEQFF
DNA: TGTGCCAGCTCACCAGAGGGGGGGCTAGCGGGAAGGTCCTACAATGAGCAGTTCTTC
J: TRBJ2-1
D: TRBD2
V: TRBV18
size: .

CDR3: CASRRVGRSSYNSPLHF
DNA: TGTGCCAGCAGGCGGGTCGGTAGGAGCTCCTATAATTCACCCCTCCACTTT
J: TRBJ1-6
D: .
V: TRBV5-6
size: many

CDR3: CASSLMLVGPYGYTF
DNA: TGTGCCAGCTCACTAATGCTGGTCGGTCCCTATGGCTACACCTTC
J: TRBJ1-2
D: .
V: TRBV18
size: once

CDR3: CASSWAGAGEQYF
DNA: TGCGCCAGCAGCTGGGCAGGGGCGGGGGAGCAGTACTTC
J: TRBJ2-7
D: .
V: TRBV5-1
size: many

CDR3: CASSRTTSRADTQYF
DNA: TGTGCCAGCAGCCGAACGACTAGCCGAGCAGATACGCAGTATTTT
J: TRBJ2-3
D: TRBD2
V: TRBV7-8
size: many

CDR3: CASRTARAEAFF
DNA: TGTGCCAGCAGGACTGCACGGGCAGAAGCTTTCTTT
J: TRBJ1-1
D: .
V: TRBV27
size: many

CDR3: CSVEAGLAKNIQYF
DNA: TGCAGTGTCGAGGCCGGCCTAGCCAAAAACATTCAGTACTTC
J: TRBJ2-4
D: .
V: TRBV20-1
size: many

CDR3: CSARTGGINEQFF
DNA: TGCAGTGCTAGGACAGGGGGGATCAATGAGCAGTTCTTC
J: TRBJ2-1
D: TRBD1
V: TRBV20-1
size: many

CDR3: CSARGGTSGYTGELFF
DNA: TGCAGTGCTAGGGGCGGGACTAGCGGATACACCGGGGAGCTGTTTTTT
J: TRBJ2-2
D: TRBD2
V: TRBV20-1
size: many

CDR3: CASRPAGFSKETQYF
DNA: TGTGCCAGCAGACCAGCGGGATTCTCAAAAGAGACCCAGTACTTC
J: TRBJ2-5
D: TRBD2
V: TRBV6-4
size: many

CDR3: CASSPHAGELFF
DNA: TGTGCCAGCAGCCCCCACGCCGGGGAGCTGTTTTTT
J: TRBJ2-2
D: .
V: TRBV3-1
size: many

CDR3: CASSLGTNYGYTF
DNA: TGTGCCAGCAGTTTGGGGACTAACTATGGCTACACCTTC
J: TRBJ1-2
D: .
V: TRBV28
size: many

CDR3: CASSPSRGGPGRETQYF
DNA: TGTGCCAGTAGTCCATCCCGGGGGGGCCCCGGGAGAGAGACCCAGTACTTC
J: TRBJ2-5
D: TRBD2
V: TRBV19
size: .

CDR3: CASSPPGAKNIQYF
DNA: TGTGCCAGCAGTCCCCCTGGGGCCAAAAACATTCAGTACTTC
J: TRBJ2-4
D: .
V: TRBV27
size: many

CDR3: CASSLVPWATEAFF
DNA: TGTGCCAGCAGCTTAGTCCCGTGGGCTACTGAAGCTTTCTTT
J: TRBJ1-1
D: .
V: TRBV7-8
size: many

CDR3: CSARVTGVRYSPLHF
DNA: TGCAGTGCTAGAGTTACAGGGGTTAGGTATTCACCCCTCCACTTT
J: TRBJ1-6
D: TRBD1
V: TRBV20-1
size: many

CDR3: CASSLSRGYKEQYF
DNA: TGTGCCAGCAGTTTATCCAGGGGGTATAAGGAGCAGTACTTC
J: TRBJ2-7
D: TRBD1
V: TRBV28
size: many

CDR3: CASSRSCFHPQHF
DNA: TGTGCCAGCAGTCGTTCGTGCTTCCACCCCCAGCATTTT
J: TRBJ1-5
D: .
V: TRBV28
size: few

CDR3: CATSAGREGGYQETQYF
DNA: TGTGCCACCAGTGCGGGGAGGGAGGGGGGGTACCAAGAGACCCAGTACTTC
J: TRBJ2-5
D: .
V: TRBV24-1
size: few

CDR3: CASSPNVAGIDTQYF
DNA: TGTGCCAGCTCACCAAATGTAGCGGGAATAGATACGCAGTATTTT
J: TRBJ2-3
D: TRBD2
V: TRBV18
size: many

CDR3: CASSGGEGGNTIYF
DNA: TGTGCCAGCAGTGGCGGGGAGGGTGGAAACACCATATATTTT
J: TRBJ1-3
D: .
V: TRBV6-1
size: many

CDR3: CASSLSWGPNEQFF
DNA: TGTGCCAGCAGTTTAAGTTGGGGGCCCAATGAGCAGTTCTTC
J: TRBJ2-1
D: .
V: TRBV27
size: many

CDR3: CASSLSKDRVHFDYGYTF
DNA: TGTGCCAGCAGTTTATCCAAGGACAGGGTGCATTTCGATTATGGCTACACCTTC
J: TRBJ1-2
D: TRBD1
V: TRBV28
size: many

CDR3: CASTSPQGLVINTEAFF
DNA: TGTGCCAGCACCTCGCCCCAGGGGTTAGTGATAAACACTGAAGCTTTCTTT
J: TRBJ1-1
D: .
V: TRBV11-1
size: .

CDR3: CASSPPGSRSTDTQYF
DNA: TGTGCCAGCAGCCCGCCGGGAAGCCGTAGCACAGATACGCAGTATTTT
J: TRBJ2-3
D: .
V: TRBV7-6
size: many

CDR3: CASSLVTGLNQPQHF
DNA: TGTGCCAGCAGCTTGGTTACAGGGCTCAATCAGCCCCAGCATTTT
J: TRBJ1-5
D: .
V: TRBV5-5
size: .

CDR3: CASRSGTGLNEQFF
DNA: TGCGCCAGCAGATCCGGGACAGGGTTGAATGAGCAGTTCTTC
J: TRBJ2-1
D: TRBD1
V: TRBV28
size: many

CDR3: CASSCPLAGGHEQYF
DNA: TGTGCCAGCAGCTGTCCCCTAGCGGGAGGCCACGAGCAGTACTTC
J: TRBJ2-7
D: TRBD2
V: TRBV11-1
size: many

CDR3: CASSFNIKMNTEAFF
DNA: TGTGCCAGCAGTTTTAACATAAAGATGAACACTGAAGCTTTCTTT
J: TRBJ1-1
D: .
V: TRBV27
size: many

CDR3: CASSFLGQGDTQYF
DNA: TGTGCCAGCAGCTTCCTTGGGCAGGGAGATACGCAGTATTTT
J: TRBJ2-3
D: .
V: TRBV7-9
size: many

CDR3: CASSSRAGYTEAFF
DNA: TGTGCCAGCAGTTCACGCGCAGGGTACACTGAAGCTTTCTTT
J: TRBJ1-1
D: .
V: TRBV12-3/TRBV12-4
size: many

CDR3: CASSGGHGGNQPQHF
DNA: TGTGCCAGCAGTGGAGGGCATGGGGGGAATCAGCCCCAGCATTTT
J: TRBJ1-5
D: .
V: TRBV28
size: many

CDR3: CASSFAGKSSYEQYF
DNA: TGTGCCAGCAGTTTTGCCGGAAAAAGCTCCTACGAGCAGTACTTC
J: TRBJ2-7
D: .
V: TRBV28
size: many

CDR3: CASSLVLTRFTNPYNEQFF
DNA: TGTGCCAGCAGCTTGGTTCTTACGAGGTTTACTAATCCCTACAATGAGCAGTTCTTC
J: TRBJ2-1
D: .
V: TRBV5-5
size: many

CDR3: CASSSERDGVNQPQHF
DNA: TGTGCCAGCAGCTCTGAAAGGGACGGCGTCAATCAGCCCCAGCATTTT
J: TRBJ1-5
D: .
V: TRBV12-3/TRBV12-4
size: few

CDR3: CASSLGQINQPQHF
DNA: TGTGCCAGCAGTTTAGGTCAAATCAATCAGCCCCAGCATTTT
J: TRBJ1-5
D: .
V: TRBV12-3/TRBV12-4
size: many

CDR3: CAWTLAGGADTQYF
DNA: TGTGCCTGGACTCTAGCGGGTGGGGCAGATACGCAGTATTTT
J: TRBJ2-3
D: TRBD2
V: TRBV30
size: many

CDR3: CASSRTGSNQPQHF
DNA: TGTGCCAGCAGCCGCACAGGAAGCAATCAGCCCCAGCATTTT
J: TRBJ1-5
D: .
V: TRBV9
size: many

CDR3: CASSFTSGSTDTQYF
DNA: TGTGCCAGCAGCTTCACTAGCGGAAGCACAGATACGCAGTATTTT
J: TRBJ2-3
D: TRBD2
V: TRBV5-6
size: many

CDR3: CASNQRGTSGIYEHYF
DNA: TGCGCCAGCAATCAACGGGGGACTAGCGGGATCTACGAGCATTACTTC
J: TRBJ2-7
D: TRBD2
V: TRBV4-1
size: once

CDR3: CASSLSLSALHF
DNA: TGTGCCAGCAGCTTAAGTCTGTCGGCCCTCCACTTT
J: TRBJ1-6
D: .
V: TRBV7-9
size: many

CDR3: CASSIRAGVFEQYF
DNA: TGTGCCAGCTCAATTCGAGCTGGAGTGTTCGAGCAGTACTTC
J: TRBJ2-7
D: .
V: TRBV18
size: .

CDR3: CASSSWSGGQRNYGYTF
DNA: TGTGCCAGCAGCTCATGGTCGGGGGGACAACGAAACTATGGCTACACCTTC
J: TRBJ1-2
D: .
V: TRBV7-8
size: many